This T cell receptor beta chain was obtained from a study of metastatic and nonmetastatic thyroid tumors. Overall study context: Where malignant and benign thyroid patients were concerned, repertoires were compared across blood and tumor or nodule tissue. Notes on the study in general: For both blood and tumor, malignant thyroid tumors reportedly showed significantly higher TCR beta diversity than benign nodules did.

This clone was recorded at least ten times. Its specificity is unknown. V gave up 5 bases and J gave up 6 bases; unmatched junction bases: 7. This CDR3 has 17 residues. None of the patients had undergone any treatment ahead of thyroid surgery. Authors' processing steps: For papillary thyroid cancer, a distant-metastasis classifier was constructed from CDR3 differences observed across clinicopathological groups. Via MiXCR, TCRdb re-called the PCR reads. These V and J calls rely on TCRdb rather than the paper's analysis. Here the sample spans approximately 34,000 clones, 16% being singletons. This chain links TRBV12-3 or TRBV12-4 with TRBJ2-1; 16 bases map to TRBD2. The sample consisted of blood. The sequence derives from a female donor with papillary thyroid cancer or a benign thyroid nodule (not recorded which). Some clones in this sample may be carry-over from other donors' samples. CDR3 in DNA: TGTGCCAGCAGTCCCGGGACTAGCGGGAGGGCGCTCAATGAGCAGTTCTTC. Its translation: CASSPGTSGRALNEQFF.